A selection of T cell receptor beta chains follows, all from one sample in a study of blood T cell repertoires in COVID-19. Sequencing used immunoSEQ multiplex PCR; TCRdb keeps in-frame clones, though not all of them. The sample lists approximately 170,000 clones, roughly 80% occurring once. The sequencing sample was made of PBMCs or T cells enriched from blood (not recorded which). These receptors were obtained from a woman aged 45-65 years who had recovered from COVID-19. CDR3s include the opening cysteine and the closing phenylalanine or tryptophan. A D gene is named only where the DNA matches it firmly. Where a row states a size, it is once, few, many or the class of an expanded clone; other rows omit it.

d_gene: TRBD1
len: 15
j_gene: TRBJ1-1
abundance: -
v_gene: TRBV19
CDR3nt: TGTGCCAGTAGTATAGGCCGGACAGGGTTTGCTGAAGCTTTCTTT
CDR3aa: CASSIGRTGFAEAFF

d_gene: TRBD1
len: 15
j_gene: TRBJ1-5
abundance: -
v_gene: TRBV5-1
CDR3nt: TGCGCCAGCAGCTTGGACGGGACAGGGTTTCAGCCCCAGCATTTT
CDR3aa: CASSLDGTGFQPQHF

d_gene: TRBD1
len: 13
j_gene: TRBJ1-6
abundance: -
v_gene: TRBV3-1/TRBV3-2
CDR3nt: TGTGCCAGCAGCCAAGGGACAGGCTCACCCCTCCACTTT
CDR3aa: CASSQGTGSPLHF

d_gene: -
len: 12
j_gene: TRBJ1-2
abundance: few
v_gene: TRBV12-3/TRBV12-4
CDR3nt: TGTGCCAGCAGAGCTACAGGGAATGGCTACACCTTC
CDR3aa: CASRATGNGYTF

d_gene: -
len: 11
j_gene: TRBJ1-1
abundance: once
v_gene: TRBV11-2
CDR3nt: TGTGCCAGCAGCAGGCGGGTGGAAGCTTTCTTT
CDR3aa: CASSRRVEAFF

d_gene: TRBD2
len: 18
j_gene: TRBJ2-5
abundance: -
v_gene: TRBV5-1
CDR3nt: TGCGCCAGCACCCCCGGGCCTAGCGGGAGTTGGGGCCAAGAGACCCAGTACTTC
CDR3aa: CASTPGPSGSWGQETQYF

d_gene: -
len: 14
j_gene: TRBJ1-1
abundance: medium-sized
v_gene: TRBV5-8
CDR3nt: TGTGCCAGCAGCCTCCGGGGGGAGGACACTGAAGCTTTCTTT
CDR3aa: CASSLRGEDTEAFF

d_gene: TRBD2
len: 18
j_gene: TRBJ2-1
abundance: few
v_gene: TRBV24-1
CDR3nt: TGTGCCACCAGTGAGCATAGGGCTAGCGGGGGCTCCTACAATGAGCAGTTCTTC
CDR3aa: CATSEHRASGGSYNEQFF

d_gene: TRBD1
len: 15
j_gene: TRBJ2-1
abundance: once
v_gene: TRBV7-9
CDR3nt: TGTGCCAGCAACCTGGGACAGGGCAGTTACAATGAGCAGTTCTTC
CDR3aa: CASNLGQGSYNEQFF

d_gene: -
len: 16
j_gene: TRBJ1-2
abundance: -
v_gene: TRBV4-1
CDR3nt: TGCGCCAGCAGCCAAGTCCCTAGCGGGCCAACCTATGGCTACACCTTC
CDR3aa: CASSQVPSGPTYGYTF

d_gene: TRBD1
len: 15
j_gene: TRBJ2-3
abundance: -
v_gene: TRBV29-1
CDR3nt: TGCAGCGTAGGATGGTCAGGGGGCTTGACAGATACGCAGTATTTT
CDR3aa: CSVGWSGGLTDTQYF

d_gene: TRBD1
len: 14
j_gene: TRBJ1-5
abundance: -
v_gene: TRBV5-6
CDR3nt: TGTGCCAGCAGCGGGACAGGGCGCAATCAGCCCCAGCATTTT
CDR3aa: CASSGTGRNQPQHF

d_gene: TRBD1
len: 14
j_gene: TRBJ1-1
abundance: -
v_gene: TRBV7-9
CDR3nt: TGTGCCAGCAGCTTGCAGGGGGCCGGCACTGAAGCTTTCTTT
CDR3aa: CASSLQGAGTEAFF

d_gene: TRBD2
len: 16
j_gene: TRBJ2-3
abundance: -
v_gene: TRBV9
CDR3nt: TGTGCCAGCAGCTCTACTAGCGGGAGAGTCAGAGATACGCAGTATTTT
CDR3aa: CASSSTSGRVRDTQYF

d_gene: TRBD1
len: 13
j_gene: TRBJ1-2
abundance: -
v_gene: TRBV10-1
CDR3nt: TGCGCCAGCAGCGGACAGGGAAACTATGGCTACACCTTC
CDR3aa: CASSGQGNYGYTF

d_gene: -
len: 15
j_gene: TRBJ2-1
abundance: -
v_gene: TRBV15
CDR3nt: TGTGCCACCAGCAGAGATAGGAGCTCCTACAATGAGCAGTTCTTC
CDR3aa: CATSRDRSSYNEQFF

d_gene: -
len: 13
j_gene: TRBJ1-2
abundance: -
v_gene: TRBV15
CDR3nt: TGTGCCACCAGCAGCGGGACTAACTATGGCTACACCTTC
CDR3aa: CATSSGTNYGYTF

d_gene: TRBD1
len: 14
j_gene: TRBJ1-2
abundance: -
v_gene: TRBV19
CDR3nt: TGTGCCAGTAGTAGACAGGGTACACTCTATGGCTACACCTTC
CDR3aa: CASSRQGTLYGYTF